The following is a T cell receptor beta chain sequence with its context. Its antigen is unidentified. CDR3 length: 14 residues. J lost 4 bases, V lost 5 bases, and 6 bases had no gene match. Germline values: CDR1 SGHVS, CDR2 FQNEAQ. Here immunoSEQ multiplex PCR was the method, and the copy in TCRdb shows in-frame clones only, minus some. The repertoire includes about 32,000 clones, 82% of them detected once, and about 4.5% sits in the top ten. At colonoscopy, a blood sample was also collected. This record belongs to a study of pediatric ulcerative colitis. Study results and limitations: Ulcerative colitis patients shared more blood-rectal clones than controls. This repertoire reflects total lymphocytes rather than subpopulations like regulatory T cells.

The rearrangement links TRBV7-8 to TRBJ2-7; the match to TRBD1 covers 9 bases. Source material: blood. This TCR came from a boy younger than 18 with severe ulcerative colitis. The CDR3 DNA is TGTGCCAGCAGCGGCCCGGGGACAGGGTACGAGCAGTACTTC. Amino acid sequence: CASSGPGTGYEQYF.